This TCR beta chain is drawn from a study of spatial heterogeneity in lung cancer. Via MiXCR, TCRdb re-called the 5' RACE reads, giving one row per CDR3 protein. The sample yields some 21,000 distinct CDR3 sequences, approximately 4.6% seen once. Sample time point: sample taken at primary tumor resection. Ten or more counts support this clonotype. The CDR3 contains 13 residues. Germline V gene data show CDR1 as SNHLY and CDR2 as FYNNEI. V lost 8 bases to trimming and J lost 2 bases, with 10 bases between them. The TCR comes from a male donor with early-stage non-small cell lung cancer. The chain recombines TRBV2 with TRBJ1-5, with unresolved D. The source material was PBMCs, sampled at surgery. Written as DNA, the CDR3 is TGTGCCAGCCGAGGCGGGGGCAATCAGCCCCAGCATTTT. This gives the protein CASRGGGNQPQHF.